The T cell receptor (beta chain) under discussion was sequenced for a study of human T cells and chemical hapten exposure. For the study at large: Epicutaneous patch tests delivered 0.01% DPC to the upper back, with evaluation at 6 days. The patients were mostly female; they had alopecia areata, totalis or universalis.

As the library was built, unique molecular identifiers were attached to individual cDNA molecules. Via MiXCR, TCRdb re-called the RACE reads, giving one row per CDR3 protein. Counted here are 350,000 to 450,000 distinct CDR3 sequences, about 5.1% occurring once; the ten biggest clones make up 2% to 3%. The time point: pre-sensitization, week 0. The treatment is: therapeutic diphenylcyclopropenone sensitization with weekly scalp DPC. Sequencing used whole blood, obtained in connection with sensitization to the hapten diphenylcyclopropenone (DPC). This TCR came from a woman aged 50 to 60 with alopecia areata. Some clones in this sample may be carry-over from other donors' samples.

CDR3 in amino acids: CASSPNSGGPTYEQYF. CDR3 nucleotides: TGCGCCAGCAGCCCTAACTCGGGGGGCCCTACCTACGAGCAGTACTTC. The genes are TRBV4-1 and TRBJ2-7; a possible D gene is TRBD2 (7 bases). CDR1 is MGHRA, CDR2 YSYEKL, per germline. The CDR3 has 16 amino acids. Trimming pared 4 bases from V and 2 bases from J, leaving 18 bases between.